This passage covers 6 T cell receptor beta chains from one sample sequenced in a study of beta chain features in type 1 diabetes (dated by TCRdb to between 2018 and 2020). General findings and caveats noted by the study authors: In all four CD4+ subsets, TCRB CDR3 length was moderately but significantly shorter in type 1 diabetes patients.

Library method: the immunoSEQ multiplex PCR assay. The entire amount of isolated RNA was reverse transcribed using the High Capacity cDNA Reverse Transcription Kit, so the sequenced TCRB transcripts were expressed ones. The clones in this table, taken by TCRdb from immuneACCESS, are in-frame only. Not every clone is retained; where verified, under half of the shortfall comes from an unresolved V gene, and the cause of the rest is unknown. For this sample the table gives roughly 700,000 clones, of which 10% to 15% were detected only once. The ten largest clones add up to roughly 0.022% of the sample. No cognate antigen is known for these TCRs. Sequencing used naive CD4+ T cells from blood. The meaning of the sample's cell subset or site label: true naive CD4+ T cells. These receptors were obtained from a man between 18 and 29 years old with type 1 diabetes.

V and J are TRBV11-2 and TRBJ2-1; D uncertain. The germline V gene has CDR1 SGHAT and CDR2 FQNNGV. The CDR3 loop spans 15 amino acids. The germline V and J ends were trimmed by 0 bases and 3 bases, with 9 bases remaining between them. The CDR3 nucleotides are TGTGCCAGCAGCTTAGATCTTCCCAACTACAATGAGCAGTTCTTC. Protein: CASSLDLPNYNEQFF.

The chain combines TRBV29-1 with TRBJ2-3; TRBD1 agrees at 7 bases. The CDR3 has 15 amino acids. Germline V CDR1 and CDR2: SQVTM, ANQGSEA. V lost 6 bases to trimming and J lost 0 bases; unmatched junction nucleotides: 9. CDR3 coding DNA: TGCAGCGTCCCAGGGACAGTCACTAGCACAGATACGCAGTATTTT. This sequence encodes CSVPGTVTSTDTQYF.

The rearrangement uses TRBV14 and TRBJ1-2; D not certain. The V gene's germline CDR1 is SGHDN and CDR2 FVKESK. V was cut by 0 bases and J by 4 bases, with 15 bases left in between. The CDR3 is 16 residues long. The CDR3 loop reads CASSQEAFTAFYGYTF. The CDR3 nucleotides read TGTGCCAGCAGCCAAGAGGCGTTCACAGCATTCTATGGCTACACCTTC.

J is TRBJ2-7 and V is TRBV28; D not certain. Germline V gene data show CDR1 as MDHEN and CDR2 as SYDVKM. The CDR3 covers 14 residues. V was pared by 2 bases and J by 1 base, with 9 bases between. The CDR3 region has the DNA TGTGCCAGCAGTTTAGCACAGTTATCCTACGAGCAGTACTTC. This codes for CASSLAQLSYEQYF.

This clone was picked up a small number of times. The chain carries TRBV28 and TRBJ2-7, with 7 positions matching TRBD1. The CDR3 covers 14 residues. The J segment lost 3 bases and the V segment lost 5 bases, leaving 7 bases of the junction unmatched. Germline CDR1 is MDHEN and CDR2 is SYDVKM. The CDR3 sequence: CASSPLRQGYEQYF. The CDR3, as DNA: TGTGCCAGCAGTCCACTCCGACAGGGCTACGAGCAGTACTTC.

Note on this clone: Within the sample, other DNA sequences also encode this same CDR3. V and J are TRBV5-1 and TRBJ2-7, with 8 positions matching TRBD1. Germline CDR1 reads SGHRS; CDR2 reads YFSETQ. Losses at the gene ends were 1 base for V and 1 base for J; bases not matched to a gene: 4. This CDR3 contains 15 residues. DNA for the CDR3: TGCGCCAGCAGCTTGACAGGGGGTAGTTCCTACGAGCAGTACTTC. Protein sequence: CASSLTGGSSYEQYF.